The entry below gives a single T cell receptor beta chain sequence along with its context. Documented time point: baseline, week 1 (first vaccination visit). The treatment was: pre-vaccination baseline after standard-of-care therapy. The data were produced by immunoSEQ multiplex PCR, yet TCRdb's version contains in-frame clones alone and is incomplete. The data show tens of thousands of clones, about 86% seen once. The sample belongs to a study of a mutant IDH1 vaccine in newly diagnosed glioma. On the study more broadly: Sex among treated patients split about 60% male, around 40% female; mean age was about 40 years. Patients arrived already treated with radiotherapy, temozolomide, or both, most having had both.

V lost 1 base, J lost 8 bases, and 12 bases lay in between. The CDR3 runs to 15 residues. The germline V gene has CDR1 MNHEY and CDR2 SVGAGI. The receptor's source is a man aged 30 to 39 with glioma. Specimen: PBMCs, collected from a glioma patient treated with radiotherapy, temozolomide or both. The chain is built from TRBV6-5 and TRBJ1-6; D may be TRBD1 (5 bases). CDR3 in amino acids: CASSYFQGPYSPLHF. CDR3 DNA: TGTGCCAGCAGTTACTTCCAGGGACCCTATTCACCCCTCCACTTT.